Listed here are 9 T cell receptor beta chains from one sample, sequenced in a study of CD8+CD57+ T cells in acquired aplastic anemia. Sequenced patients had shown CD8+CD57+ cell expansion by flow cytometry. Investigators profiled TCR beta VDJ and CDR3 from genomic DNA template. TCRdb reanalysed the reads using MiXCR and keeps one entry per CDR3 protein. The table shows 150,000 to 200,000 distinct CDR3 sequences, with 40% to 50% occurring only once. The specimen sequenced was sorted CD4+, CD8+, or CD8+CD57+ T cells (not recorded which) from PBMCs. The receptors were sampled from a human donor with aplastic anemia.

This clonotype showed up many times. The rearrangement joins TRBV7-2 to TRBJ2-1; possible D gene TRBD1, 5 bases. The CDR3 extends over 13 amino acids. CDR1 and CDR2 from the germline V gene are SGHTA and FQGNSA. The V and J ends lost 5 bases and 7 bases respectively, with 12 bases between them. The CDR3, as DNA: TGTGCCAGCAGCGTGGACAATAGGAATGAGCAGTTCTTC. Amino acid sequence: CASSVDNRNEQFF.

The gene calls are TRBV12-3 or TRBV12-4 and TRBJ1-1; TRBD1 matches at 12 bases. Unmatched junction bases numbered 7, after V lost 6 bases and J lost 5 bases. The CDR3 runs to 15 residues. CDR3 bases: TGTGCCAGCAGCTGGGGGACAGGGGGCGAGACTGAAGCTTTCTTT. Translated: CASSWGTGGETEAFF.

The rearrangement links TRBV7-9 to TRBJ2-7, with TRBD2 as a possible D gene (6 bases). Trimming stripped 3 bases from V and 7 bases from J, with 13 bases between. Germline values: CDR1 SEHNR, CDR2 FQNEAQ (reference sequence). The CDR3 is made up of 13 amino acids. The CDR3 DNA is TGTGCCAGCAGCTTTCCGACCGCGGGGGAGCAGTACTTC. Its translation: CASSFPTAGEQYF.

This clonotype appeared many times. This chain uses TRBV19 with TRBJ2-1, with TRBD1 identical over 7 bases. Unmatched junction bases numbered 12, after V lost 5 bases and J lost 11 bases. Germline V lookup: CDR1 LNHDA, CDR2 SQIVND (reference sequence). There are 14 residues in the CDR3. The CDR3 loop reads CASSFRGTEKKQFF. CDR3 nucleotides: TGTGCCAGTAGTTTCAGGGGGACGGAGAAAAAGCAGTTCTTC. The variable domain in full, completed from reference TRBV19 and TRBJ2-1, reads DGGITQSPKYLFRKEGQNVTLSCEQNLNHDAMYWYRQDPGQGLRLIYYSQIVNDFQKGDIAEGYSVSREKKESFPLTVTSAQKNPTAFYLCASSFRGTEKKQFFGPGTRLTVL.

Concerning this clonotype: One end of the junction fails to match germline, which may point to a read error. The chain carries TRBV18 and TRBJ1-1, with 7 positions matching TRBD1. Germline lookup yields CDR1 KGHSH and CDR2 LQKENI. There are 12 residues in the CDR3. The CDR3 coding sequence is TGTGCCAGCTCGGACAGGAACGCTGAAGCTTTCTTT. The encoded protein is CASSDRNAEAFF.

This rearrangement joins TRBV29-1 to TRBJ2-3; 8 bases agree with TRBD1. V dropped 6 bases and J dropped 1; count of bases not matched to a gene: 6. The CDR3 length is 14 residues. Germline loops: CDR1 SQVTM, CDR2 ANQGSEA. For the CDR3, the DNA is TGCAGCGTCCTTGGGACAGGCCGCACAGATACGCAGTATTTT. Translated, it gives CSVLGTGRTDTQYF.

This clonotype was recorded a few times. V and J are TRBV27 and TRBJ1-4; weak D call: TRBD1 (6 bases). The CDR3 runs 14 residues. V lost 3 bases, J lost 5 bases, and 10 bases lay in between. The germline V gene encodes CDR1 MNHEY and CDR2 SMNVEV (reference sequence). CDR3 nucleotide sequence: TGTGCCAGCAGTTTCGGGACAAGAAATGAAAAACTGTTTTTT. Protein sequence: CASSFGTRNEKLFF.

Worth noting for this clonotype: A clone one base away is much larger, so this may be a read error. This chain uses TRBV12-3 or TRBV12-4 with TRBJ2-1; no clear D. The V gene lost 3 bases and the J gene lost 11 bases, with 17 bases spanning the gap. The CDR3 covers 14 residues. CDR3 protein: CASSLDRRDNQQFF. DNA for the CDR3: TGTGCCAGCAGTTTGGATAGAAGAGATAATCAGCAGTTCTTC.

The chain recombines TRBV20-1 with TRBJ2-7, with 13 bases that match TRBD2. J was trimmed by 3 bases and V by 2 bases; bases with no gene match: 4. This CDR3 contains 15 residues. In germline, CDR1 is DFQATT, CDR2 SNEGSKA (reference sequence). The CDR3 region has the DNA TGCAGTGCTAGAAGGACTAGCGGGGGAATCTACGAGCAGTACTTC. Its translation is CSARRTSGGIYEQYF.